This is a list of T cell receptor beta chains from one sample in a study of T-cell memory formation after mild COVID-19. TCRdb itself ran the 5' RACE reads through MiXCR, one entry per CDR3 protein. The table records about 400,000 distinct CDR3 sequences, approximately 15% of them present only once. Material for sequencing was PBMCs or a T cell subset sorted from them (not recorded which). The receptor set was obtained from a man aged 18 to 35 who had mild COVID-19 (a few samples of this study predate the infection). Cell type and time point are not known. CDR3s include the opening cysteine and the closing phenylalanine or tryptophan. D genes are given only for firm matches. Clone size is given for some rows only: seen once, a few or many times, or a class if the clone is expanded.

V: TRBV6-2/TRBV6-3; J: TRBJ2-3; D: .; size: .; DNA: TGTGCCAGCAGTTACTTAGGTGATACGCAGTATTTT; CDR3: CASSYLGDTQYF
V: TRBV9; J: TRBJ2-5; D: TRBD1; size: many; DNA: TGTGCCAGCAGCTACCGGACAGGGGAGACCCAGTACTTC; CDR3: CASSYRTGETQYF
V: TRBV15; J: TRBJ2-3; D: .; size: few; DNA: TGTGCCACTGGGGGGACAGATACGCAGTATTTT; CDR3: CATGGTDTQYF
V: TRBV2; J: TRBJ2-5; D: .; size: few; DNA: TGTGCCAGCAGTGAAGCGCTTCTTGAGTACTTC; CDR3: CASSEALLEYF
V: TRBV6-5; J: TRBJ2-3; D: TRBD1; size: .; DNA: TGTGTCAGCAGTTACTCGACAGGGATCCCAGATACGCAGTATTTT; CDR3: CVSSYSTGIPDTQYF
V: TRBV12-3/TRBV12-4; J: TRBJ1-4; D: TRBD1; size: .; DNA: TGTGCCAGCAGTTCGGACAGGCATGCAACTAATGAAAAACTGTTTTTT; CDR3: CASSSDRHATNEKLFF
V: TRBV5-6; J: TRBJ2-5; D: TRBD2; size: few; DNA: TGTGCCAGCATCCCTAGCGGGACAGCTCAAGAGACCCAGTACTTC; CDR3: CASIPSGTAQETQYF
V: TRBV12-3/TRBV12-4; J: TRBJ1-5; D: TRBD1; size: many; DNA: TGTGCCAGCAGTTACAGGGGGCATCAGCCCCAGCATTTT; CDR3: CASSYRGHQPQHF
V: TRBV18; J: TRBJ2-7; D: .; size: .; DNA: TGTGCCAGCTCCGGGGCAGGGGTCTACGAGCAGTACTTC; CDR3: CASSGAGVYEQYF
V: TRBV4-2; J: TRBJ1-3; D: TRBD1; size: once; DNA: TGTGCCAGCAGCCAAGACCCGGGGACAGCCAGAAACACCATATATTTT; CDR3: CASSQDPGTARNTIYF
V: TRBV6-6; J: TRBJ1-1; D: .; size: few; DNA: TGTGCCAGCATAATCACCGGAGGGGGGAACACTGAAGCTTTCTTT; CDR3: CASIITGGGNTEAFF
V: TRBV28; J: TRBJ2-5; D: TRBD1; size: .; DNA: TGTGCCAGCAGGACAGGGCCGCAAGGGACCCAGTACTTC; CDR3: CASRTGPQGTQYF
V: TRBV4-3; J: TRBJ1-2; D: .; size: few; DNA: TGCGCCAGCAGCCAAGAAACAGGCCCTAACTATGGCTACACCTTC; CDR3: CASSQETGPNYGYTF
V: TRBV6-2/TRBV6-3; J: TRBJ2-2; D: .; size: few; DNA: TGTGCCAGCAGTTACGGGGGGAGCCCCGGGGAGCTGTTTTTT; CDR3: CASSYGGSPGELFF
V: TRBV6-4; J: TRBJ2-1; D: .; size: .; DNA: TGTGCCAGCAGTGATGCTGGGGAAAGCTCCTACAATGAGCAGTTCTTC; CDR3: CASSDAGESSYNEQFF
V: TRBV7-9; J: TRBJ1-6; D: .; size: few; DNA: TGTGCCAGCAGCTTAGGGACAGCGGAATATTCACCCCTCCACTTT; CDR3: CASSLGTAEYSPLHF
V: TRBV2; J: TRBJ2-3; D: .; size: .; DNA: TGTGCCAGCAGTGAAGTTTCAGATACGCAGTATTTT; CDR3: CASSEVSDTQYF
V: TRBV7-7; J: TRBJ2-1; D: .; size: many; DNA: TGTGCTAGCAGCTTGGGAGAGAGCTCCTACAATGAGCAGTTCTTC; CDR3: CASSLGESSYNEQFF
V: TRBV7-9; J: TRBJ2-1; D: TRBD2; size: many; DNA: TGTGCCAGCAGCTTGAAGCGGGGGGGCCTCGATGAGCAGTTCTTC; CDR3: CASSLKRGGLDEQFF
V: TRBV9; J: TRBJ2-4; D: TRBD2; size: few; DNA: TGTGCCAGCAGCGTAGGACTAGCGGGGGGCAAAAACATTCAGTACTTC; CDR3: CASSVGLAGGKNIQYF
V: TRBV7-2; J: TRBJ1-6; D: TRBD1; size: few; DNA: TGTGCCAGCAGCCCGACCGTACAGGGACAGGCCCTCCACTTT; CDR3: CASSPTVQGQALHF
V: TRBV7-6; J: TRBJ2-1; D: .; size: few; DNA: TGTGCCAGCAGCCGGAGGGACCTCTCCTACAATGAGCAGTTCTTC; CDR3: CASSRRDLSYNEQFF
V: TRBV7-2; J: TRBJ1-2; D: TRBD1; size: many; DNA: TGTGCCAGCAGCACACAAGGACAGGGCTCCTATGGCTACACCTTC; CDR3: CASSTQGQGSYGYTF
V: TRBV6-1; J: TRBJ1-2; D: .; size: .; DNA: TGTGCCAGCATTGTGTTGGACAGATCCTATGGCTACACCTTC; CDR3: CASIVLDRSYGYTF
V: TRBV7-3; J: TRBJ2-2; D: .; size: .; DNA: TGTGCCAGCAGCGTCCGGGACCCCGATAACGGGGAGCTGTTTTTT; CDR3: CASSVRDPDNGELFF
V: TRBV9; J: TRBJ2-3; D: .; size: few; DNA: TGTGCCAGCAGCGCTCGACAACTCCTCACAGATACGCAGTATTTT; CDR3: CASSARQLLTDTQYF
V: TRBV4-2; J: TRBJ2-2; D: TRBD2; size: .; DNA: TGTGCCAGCAGCCATGTAGCGGGGTCCGGGGAGCTGTTTTTT; CDR3: CASSHVAGSGELFF
V: TRBV5-1; J: TRBJ2-1; D: TRBD1; size: few; DNA: TGCGCCAGCAGCCAGGAAGCGACAGGGTCGGAGTTCTTC; CDR3: CASSQEATGSEFF
V: TRBV5-5; J: TRBJ2-3; D: .; size: few; DNA: TGTGCCAGCAGCTTGGTTTGGGGGAACACAGATACGCAGTATTTT; CDR3: CASSLVWGNTDTQYF
V: TRBV3-1; J: TRBJ2-2; D: .; size: .; DNA: TGTGCCAGCAGCCAAGATGTTAGGGGGGAGCTGTTTTTT; CDR3: CASSQDVRGELFF
V: TRBV12-3/TRBV12-4; J: TRBJ2-5; D: .; size: few; DNA: TGTGCCAGCAGCCTCATTGGAGGGGGGCAAGAGACCCAGTACTTC; CDR3: CASSLIGGGQETQYF
V: TRBV11-3; J: TRBJ2-2; D: TRBD2; size: .; DNA: TGTGCCAGCAGTCAGCGGGGGGGTAACACCGGGGAGCTGTTTTTT; CDR3: CASSQRGGNTGELFF
V: TRBV7-9; J: TRBJ2-2; D: .; size: .; DNA: TGTGCCAGCAGCCCCATTTGGGACACCGGGGAGCTGTTTTTT; CDR3: CASSPIWDTGELFF
V: TRBV7-8; J: TRBJ2-1; D: .; size: many; DNA: TGTGCCAGCAGCCCCCGTGAGAATGAGCAGTTCTTC; CDR3: CASSPRENEQFF
V: TRBV4-1; J: TRBJ2-5; D: TRBD2; size: few; DNA: TGCGCCAGCAGCCACGACGGACTAGCAAAGACCCAGTACTTC; CDR3: CASSHDGLAKTQYF
V: TRBV4-1; J: TRBJ2-7; D: .; size: few; DNA: TGCGCCAGCAGCCCAGCCCGCAGCGGCTCCTCCTACGAGCAGTACTTC; CDR3: CASSPARSGSSYEQYF
V: TRBV5-1; J: TRBJ2-1; D: TRBD1; size: many; DNA: TGCGCCAGCAGCCTGACAGGGGGCGCTTACAATGAGCAGTTCTTC; CDR3: CASSLTGGAYNEQFF
V: TRBV4-3; J: TRBJ1-6; D: .; size: many; DNA: TGCGCCAGCAGCCAAGAGATCGAGATTAATTCACCCCTCCACTTT; CDR3: CASSQEIEINSPLHF
V: TRBV20-1; J: TRBJ2-5; D: .; size: .; DNA: TGCAGTGCTAGAGGGGGGGCGGGAGAGACCCAGTACTTC; CDR3: CSARGGAGETQYF
V: TRBV7-9; J: TRBJ2-3; D: .; size: .; DNA: TGTGCCAGCAGCCTCACCGGGTTCACAGATACGCAGTATTTT; CDR3: CASSLTGFTDTQYF